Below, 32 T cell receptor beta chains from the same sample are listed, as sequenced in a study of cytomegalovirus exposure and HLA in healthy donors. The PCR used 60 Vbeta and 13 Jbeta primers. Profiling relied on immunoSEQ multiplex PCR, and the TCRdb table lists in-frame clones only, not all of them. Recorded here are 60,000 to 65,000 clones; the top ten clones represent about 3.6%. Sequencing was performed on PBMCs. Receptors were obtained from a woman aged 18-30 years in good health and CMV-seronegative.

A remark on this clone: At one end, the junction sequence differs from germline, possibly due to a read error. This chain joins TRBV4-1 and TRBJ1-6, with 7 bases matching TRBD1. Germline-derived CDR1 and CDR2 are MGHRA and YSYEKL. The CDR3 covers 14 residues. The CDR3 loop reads CASSQNWDRSHLHF. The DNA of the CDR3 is TGCGCCAGCAGCCAAAACTGGGACAGATCACACCTCCACTTT.

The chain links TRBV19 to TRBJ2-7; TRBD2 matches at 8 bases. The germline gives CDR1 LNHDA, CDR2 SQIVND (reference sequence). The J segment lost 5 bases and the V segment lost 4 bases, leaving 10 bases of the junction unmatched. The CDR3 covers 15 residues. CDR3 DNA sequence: TGTGCCAGTAGTAAAGTGGCGGGGGGATACGACGAGCAGTACTTC. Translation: CASSKVAGGYDEQYF.

The CDR3 reads CAWKGFQGPWEQYF. The CDR3 coding sequence is TGTGCCTGGAAAGGATTTCAGGGTCCTTGGGAGCAGTACTTC. The V gene is TRBV30, the J gene TRBJ2-7; possible D gene TRBD1, 5 bases. This CDR3 is built from 14 residues. Germline lookup yields CDR1 GTSNPN and CDR2 SVGIG (reference sequence). The V end lost 4 bases, the J end lost 7 bases, and 20 bases lay between the germline ends.

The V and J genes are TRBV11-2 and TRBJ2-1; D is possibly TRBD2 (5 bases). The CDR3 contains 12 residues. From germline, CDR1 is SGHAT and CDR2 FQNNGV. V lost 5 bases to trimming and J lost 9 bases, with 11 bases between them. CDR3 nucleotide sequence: TGTGCCAGCAGCGCGGACTGGGGTGAGCAGTTCTTC. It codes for CASSADWGEQFF.

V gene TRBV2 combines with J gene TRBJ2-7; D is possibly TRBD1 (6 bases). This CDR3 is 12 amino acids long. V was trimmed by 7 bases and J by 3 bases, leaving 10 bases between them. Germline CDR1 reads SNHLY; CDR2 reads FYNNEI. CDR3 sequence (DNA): TGTGCCAGCAACCCGACAGGCTACGAGCAGTACTTC. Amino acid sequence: CASNPTGYEQYF.

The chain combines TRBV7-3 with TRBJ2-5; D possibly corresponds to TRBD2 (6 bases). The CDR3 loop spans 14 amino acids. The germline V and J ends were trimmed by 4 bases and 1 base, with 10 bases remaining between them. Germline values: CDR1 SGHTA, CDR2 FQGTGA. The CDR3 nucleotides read TGTGCCAGCAGCTCCAGCGGGCTCCAAGAGACCCAGTACTTC. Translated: CASSSSGLQETQYF.

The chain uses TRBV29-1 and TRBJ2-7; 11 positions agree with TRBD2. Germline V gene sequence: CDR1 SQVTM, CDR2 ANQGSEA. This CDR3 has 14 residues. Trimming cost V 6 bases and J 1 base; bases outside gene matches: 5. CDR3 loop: CSVITSGSSYEQYF. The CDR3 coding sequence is TGCAGCGTCATTACTAGCGGGAGTTCCTACGAGCAGTACTTC.

The CDR3 loop reads CASSSTTGPTYEQYF. As DNA, the CDR3 is TGCGCCAGCAGCTCAACTACAGGGCCCACCTACGAGCAGTACTTC. The chain links TRBV5-1 to TRBJ2-5; D is possibly TRBD1 (6 bases). With the DNA end fitting TRBJ2-7 better, the J assignment may be wrong. This CDR3 comprises 15 residues. Germline values: CDR1 SGHRS, CDR2 YFSETQ.

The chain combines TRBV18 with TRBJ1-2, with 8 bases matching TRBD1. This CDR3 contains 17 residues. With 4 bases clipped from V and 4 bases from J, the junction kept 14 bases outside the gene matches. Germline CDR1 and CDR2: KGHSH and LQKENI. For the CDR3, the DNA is TGTGCCAGCTCACGAACGTCGGGACAGGCGGTCATCTATGGCTACACCTTC. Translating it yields CASSRTSGQAVIYGYTF.

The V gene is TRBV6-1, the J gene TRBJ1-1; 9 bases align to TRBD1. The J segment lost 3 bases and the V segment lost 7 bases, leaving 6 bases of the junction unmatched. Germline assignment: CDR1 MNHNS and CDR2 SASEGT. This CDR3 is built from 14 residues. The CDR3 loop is CASNYRGRDTEAFF. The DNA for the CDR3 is TGTGCCAGCAATTACAGGGGGCGGGACACTGAAGCTTTCTTT.

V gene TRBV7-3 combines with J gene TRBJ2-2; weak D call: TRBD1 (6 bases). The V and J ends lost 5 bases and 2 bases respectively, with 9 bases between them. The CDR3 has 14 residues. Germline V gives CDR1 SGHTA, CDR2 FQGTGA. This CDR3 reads CASSAGANTGELFF. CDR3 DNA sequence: TGTGCCAGCAGCGCAGGGGCAAACACCGGGGAGCTGTTTTTT.

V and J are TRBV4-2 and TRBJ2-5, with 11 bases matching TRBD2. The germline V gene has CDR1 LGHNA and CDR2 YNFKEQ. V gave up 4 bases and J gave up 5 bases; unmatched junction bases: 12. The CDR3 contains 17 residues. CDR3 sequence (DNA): TGTGCCAGCAGCCCGGGACTAGCGGAGGAGGGTGGGGAGACCCAGTACTTC. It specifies CASSPGLAEEGGETQYF.

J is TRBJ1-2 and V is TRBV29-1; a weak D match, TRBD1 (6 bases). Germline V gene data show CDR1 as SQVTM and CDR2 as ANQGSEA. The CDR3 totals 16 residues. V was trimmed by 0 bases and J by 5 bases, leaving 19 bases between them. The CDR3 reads CSVEDQGWGQGYGYTF. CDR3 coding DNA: TGCAGCGTTGAAGATCAGGGGTGGGGGCAGGGTTATGGCTACACCTTC.

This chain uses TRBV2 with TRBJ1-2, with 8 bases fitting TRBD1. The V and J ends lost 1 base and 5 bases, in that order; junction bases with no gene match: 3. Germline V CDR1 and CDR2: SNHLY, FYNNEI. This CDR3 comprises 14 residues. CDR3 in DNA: TGTGCCAGCAGTGAAGGTCAGGGGGCGTATGGCTACACCTTC. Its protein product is CASSEGQGAYGYTF.

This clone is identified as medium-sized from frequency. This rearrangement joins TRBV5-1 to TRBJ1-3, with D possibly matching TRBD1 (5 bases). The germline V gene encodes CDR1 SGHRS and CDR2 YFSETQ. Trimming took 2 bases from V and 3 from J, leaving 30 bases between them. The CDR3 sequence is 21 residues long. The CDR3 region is CASSFSQPQTRQGFVGNTIYF. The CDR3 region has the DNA TGCGCCAGCAGCTTTTCGCAACCCCAGACCAGGCAGGGTTTTGTTGGAAACACCATATATTTT.

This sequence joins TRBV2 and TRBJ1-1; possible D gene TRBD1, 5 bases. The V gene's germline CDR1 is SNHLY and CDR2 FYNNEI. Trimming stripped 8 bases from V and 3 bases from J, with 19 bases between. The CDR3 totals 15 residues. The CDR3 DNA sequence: TGTGCCAGCCAAGGGGCCTATCGGTTCGACACTGAAGCTTTCTTT. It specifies CASQGAYRFDTEAFF.

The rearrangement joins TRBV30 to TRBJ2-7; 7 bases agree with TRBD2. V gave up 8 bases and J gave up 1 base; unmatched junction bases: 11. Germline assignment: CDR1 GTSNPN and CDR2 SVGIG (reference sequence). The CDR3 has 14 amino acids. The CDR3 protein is CARQKRGVSYEQYF. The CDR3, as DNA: TGTGCCCGACAGAAACGGGGGGTGTCCTACGAGCAGTACTTC.

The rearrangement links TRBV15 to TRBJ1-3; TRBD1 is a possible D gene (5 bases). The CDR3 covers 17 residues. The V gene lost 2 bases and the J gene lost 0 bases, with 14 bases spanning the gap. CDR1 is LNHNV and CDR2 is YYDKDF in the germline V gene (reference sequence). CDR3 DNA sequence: TGTGCCACCAGCAGACCCGTCCAGGGATCCTCTGGAAACACCATATATTTT. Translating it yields CATSRPVQGSSGNTIYF.

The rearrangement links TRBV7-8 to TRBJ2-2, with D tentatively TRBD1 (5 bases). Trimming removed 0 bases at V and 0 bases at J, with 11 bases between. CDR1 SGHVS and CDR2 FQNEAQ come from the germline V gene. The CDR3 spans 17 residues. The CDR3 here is CASSLASLGANTGELFF. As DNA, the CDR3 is TGTGCCAGCAGCTTAGCCTCGCTAGGGGCGAACACCGGGGAGCTGTTTTTT.

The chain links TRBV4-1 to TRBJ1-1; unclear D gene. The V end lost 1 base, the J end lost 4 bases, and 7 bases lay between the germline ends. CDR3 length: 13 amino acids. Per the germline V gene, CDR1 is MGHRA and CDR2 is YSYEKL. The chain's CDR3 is CASSQAAGTEAFF. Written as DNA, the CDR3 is TGCGCCAGCAGCCAAGCCGCGGGCACTGAAGCTTTCTTT.

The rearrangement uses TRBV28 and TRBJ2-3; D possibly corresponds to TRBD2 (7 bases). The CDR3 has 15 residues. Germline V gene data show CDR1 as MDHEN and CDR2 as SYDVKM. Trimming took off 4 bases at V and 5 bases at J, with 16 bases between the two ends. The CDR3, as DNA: TGTGCCAGCAGTTCCCCTGGGGGGGCCGGAGATACGCAGTATTTT. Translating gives CASSSPGGAGDTQYF.

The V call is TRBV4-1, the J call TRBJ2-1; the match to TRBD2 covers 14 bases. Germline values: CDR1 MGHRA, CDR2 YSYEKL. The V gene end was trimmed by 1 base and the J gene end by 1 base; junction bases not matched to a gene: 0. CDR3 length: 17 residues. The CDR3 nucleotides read TGCGCCAGCAGCCAAGGGACTAGCGGGAGGTCCTACAATGAGCAGTTCTTC. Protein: CASSQGTSGRSYNEQFF.

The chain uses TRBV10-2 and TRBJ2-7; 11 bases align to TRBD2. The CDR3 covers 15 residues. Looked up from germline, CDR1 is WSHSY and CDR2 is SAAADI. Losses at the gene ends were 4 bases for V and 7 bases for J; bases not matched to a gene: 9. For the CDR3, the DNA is TGCGCCAGCAGTGCATCGGCTAGCGGGGGGTCGGAGCAGTACTTC. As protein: CASSASASGGSEQYF.

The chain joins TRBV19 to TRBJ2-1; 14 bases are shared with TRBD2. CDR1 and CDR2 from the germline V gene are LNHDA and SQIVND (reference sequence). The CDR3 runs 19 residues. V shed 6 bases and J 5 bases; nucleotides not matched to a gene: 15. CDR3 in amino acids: CASSPKGLAGAAFDNEQFF. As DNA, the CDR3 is TGTGCCAGTAGCCCTAAGGGACTAGCGGGAGCTGCCTTCGACAATGAGCAGTTCTTC.

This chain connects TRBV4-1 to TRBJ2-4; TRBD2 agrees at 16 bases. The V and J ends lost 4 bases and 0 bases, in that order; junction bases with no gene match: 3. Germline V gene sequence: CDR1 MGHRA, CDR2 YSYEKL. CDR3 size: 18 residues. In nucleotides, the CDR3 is TGCGCCAGCAGCCCGGGACTAGCGGGGGGGATAGCCAAAAACATTCAGTACTTC. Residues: CASSPGLAGGIAKNIQYF.

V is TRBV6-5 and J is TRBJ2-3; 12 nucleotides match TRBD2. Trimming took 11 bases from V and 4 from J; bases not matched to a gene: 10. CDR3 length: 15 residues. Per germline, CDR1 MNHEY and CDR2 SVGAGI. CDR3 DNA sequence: TGTGCCGCCGGCCCAGGGACTAGCGGGCCAGATACGCAGTATTTT. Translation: CAAGPGTSGPDTQYF.

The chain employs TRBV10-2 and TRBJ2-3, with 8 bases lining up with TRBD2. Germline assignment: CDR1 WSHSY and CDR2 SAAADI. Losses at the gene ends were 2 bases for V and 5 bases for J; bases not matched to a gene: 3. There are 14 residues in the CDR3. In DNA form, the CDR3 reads TGCGCCAGCAGTGAGGACCTAGCGGGAGATACGCAGTATTTT. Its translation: CASSEDLAGDTQYF.

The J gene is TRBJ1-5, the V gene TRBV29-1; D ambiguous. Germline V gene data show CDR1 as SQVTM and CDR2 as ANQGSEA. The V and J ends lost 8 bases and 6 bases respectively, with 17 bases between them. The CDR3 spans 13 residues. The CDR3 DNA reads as TGCAGCTTCATTCCATTCGGTGGTCAGCCCCAGCATTTT. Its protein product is CSFIPFGGQPQHF.

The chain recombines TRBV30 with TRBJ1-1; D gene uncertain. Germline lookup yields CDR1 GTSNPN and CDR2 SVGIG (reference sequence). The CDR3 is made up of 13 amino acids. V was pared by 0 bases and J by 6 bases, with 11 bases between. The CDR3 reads CAWSVEGWAEAFF. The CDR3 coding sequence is TGTGCCTGGAGTGTCGAGGGTTGGGCTGAAGCTTTCTTT.

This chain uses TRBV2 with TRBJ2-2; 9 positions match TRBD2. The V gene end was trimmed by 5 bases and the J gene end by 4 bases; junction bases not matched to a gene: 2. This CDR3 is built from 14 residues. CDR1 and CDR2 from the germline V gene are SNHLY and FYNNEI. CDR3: CASSLAGATGELFF. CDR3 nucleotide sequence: TGTGCCAGCAGTTTAGCGGGAGCCACCGGGGAGCTGTTTTTT.

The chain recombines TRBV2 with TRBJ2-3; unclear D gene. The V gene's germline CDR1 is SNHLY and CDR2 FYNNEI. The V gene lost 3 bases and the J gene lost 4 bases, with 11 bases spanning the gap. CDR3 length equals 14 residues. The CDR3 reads CASSEGQRADTQYF. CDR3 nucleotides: TGTGCCAGCAGTGAGGGTCAGCGCGCAGATACGCAGTATTTT.

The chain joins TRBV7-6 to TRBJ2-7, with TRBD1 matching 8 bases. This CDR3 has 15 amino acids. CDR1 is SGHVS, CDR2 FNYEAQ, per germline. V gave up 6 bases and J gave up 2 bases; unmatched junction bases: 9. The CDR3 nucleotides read TGTGCCAGCAGACCTAACCCGGGACAGGCCTACGAGCAGTACTTC. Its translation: CASRPNPGQAYEQYF.